The clone carrying this T cell receptor (beta chain) occurred a few times. These data originate in a study of OX40 agonist ivuxolimab in advanced cancers. The wider study: An agonistic anti-OX40 (CD134) antibody, ivuxolimab, was used to treat the patients.

V was clipped by 3 bases and J by 5 bases, with 8 bases between them. The CDR3 spans 13 residues. Germline CDR1 reads LNHDA; CDR2 reads SQIVND (reference sequence). Only in-frame clones appear in the TCRdb table, and some are missing; sequencing was by immunoSEQ multiplex PCR. This table holds roughly 100,000 clones, around 94% found once. Sequencing was performed on CD4+ or CD8+ T cells sorted from blood, taken in a trial of the OX40 agonist ivuxolimab. The sequence was collected from an adult with an advanced solid tumor such as melanoma, head and neck, liver or kidney cancer. This chain links TRBV19 with TRBJ1-5, with D unclear. CDR3 amino acids: CASSIENYQPQHF. Written as DNA, the CDR3 is TGTGCCAGTAGTATCGAAAACTATCAGCCCCAGCATTTT.